This T cell receptor beta chain is drawn from a study of shared clonotypes between healthy human individuals. Study results and caveats: Inspection by rarefaction showed sorted-subset sequencing to be incomplete despite large depth.

Sequencing was at deep level. Per the authors' pipeline: ImmunoSEQ junction-only sequences lacked quality scores, so their filtering differed. Profiled with immunoSEQ multiplex PCR; TCRdb holds only in-frame clones, not every one. V and J calls and clone size are copied from that table; D and trimming were computed from the DNA. This table has around 1.9 million clones, 93% appearing once. V shed 0 bases, J shed 6 bases, and the junction held 7 bases outside the gene matches. This CDR3 is 15 amino acids long. Germline CDR1 is SGHNT and CDR2 is YENEEA. Of note for this clone: Its specificity is not known.

Cells designated naive CD8 were CD45RO-negative and were positively selected for CCR7, with terminally differentiated effector memory CD45RA+ cells excluded. Sequences were obtained from naive CD8+ T cells from PBMCs. The genes are TRBV11-3 and TRBJ2-7, with 8 bases lining up with TRBD1. This receptor was identified in a man in his late teens or twenties in good health. Some clones in this sample may be carry-over from other donors' samples. CDR3 residues: CASSLDLPGGGEQYF. The DNA for the CDR3 is TGTGCCAGCAGCTTAGATCTCCCAGGGGGCGGCGAGCAGTACTTC.